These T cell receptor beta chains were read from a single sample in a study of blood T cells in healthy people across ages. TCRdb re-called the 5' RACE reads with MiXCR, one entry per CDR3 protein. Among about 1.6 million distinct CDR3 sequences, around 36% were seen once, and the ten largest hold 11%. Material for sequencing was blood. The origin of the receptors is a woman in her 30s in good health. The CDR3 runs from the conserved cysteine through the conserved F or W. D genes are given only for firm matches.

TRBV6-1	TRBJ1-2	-	CASSNSGVYGYTF
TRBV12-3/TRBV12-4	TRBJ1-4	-	CASSFDTATNEKLFF
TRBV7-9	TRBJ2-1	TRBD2	CASRKGLEYNEQFF
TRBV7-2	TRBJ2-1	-	CASSYTEKGYLEQFF
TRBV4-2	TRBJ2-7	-	CASSQVANGNYEQYF
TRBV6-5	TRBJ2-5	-	CANSSPQGTLGETQYF
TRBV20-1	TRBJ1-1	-	CSANKEQKNTEAFF
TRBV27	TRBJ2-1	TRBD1	CASRFTGGEFNEQFF
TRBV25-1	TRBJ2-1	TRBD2	CASSGGLAGAGEQFF
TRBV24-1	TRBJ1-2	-	CATSDFRAIYGYTF
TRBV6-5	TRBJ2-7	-	CASSYAQSAYEQYF
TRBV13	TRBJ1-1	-	CASSPSSSGLNTEAFF
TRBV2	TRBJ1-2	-	CASILSSAGGLDYGYTF
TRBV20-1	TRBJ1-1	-	CSATPGNGLNTEAFF
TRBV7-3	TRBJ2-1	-	CASSSTSLPPYPDNEQFF
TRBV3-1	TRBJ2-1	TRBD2	CASSQDLAGGQGEQFF
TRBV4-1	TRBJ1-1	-	CASSQGPLGLVNTEAFF
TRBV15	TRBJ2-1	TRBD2	CATSRGLGLAGGQSSYNEQFF
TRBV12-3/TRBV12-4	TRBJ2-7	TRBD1	CASTPSGQGKAYEQYF
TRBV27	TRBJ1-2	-	CASSDGAHKGYTF
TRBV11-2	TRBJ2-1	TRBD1	CASRPRQGPLDEQLF
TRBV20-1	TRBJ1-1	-	CSARDLSARTEAFF
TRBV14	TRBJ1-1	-	CASSQVDRTEAFF
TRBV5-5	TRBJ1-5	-	CASSLSRASNQPQHF
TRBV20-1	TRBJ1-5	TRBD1	CRAGQGSNQPQHF
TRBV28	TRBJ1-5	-	CASRREPYSNQPQHF
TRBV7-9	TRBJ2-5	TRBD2	CASRKSGASQETQYF
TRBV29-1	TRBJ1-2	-	CSVEWGLYGYTF
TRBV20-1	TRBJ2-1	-	CSAEEAGRQLNEQFF
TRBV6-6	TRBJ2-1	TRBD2	CASRLTGTSGRNEQFF
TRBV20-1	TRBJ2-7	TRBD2	CSAQGGTSGYEQYF
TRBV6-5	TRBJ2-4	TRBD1	CASRTLDREYF
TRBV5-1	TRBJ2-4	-	CASSSQDPGPKNIRYF
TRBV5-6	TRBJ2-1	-	CASSPVGGARYNEQFF
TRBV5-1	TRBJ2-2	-	CASSLVTGDRLFF
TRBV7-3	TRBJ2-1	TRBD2	CASSQAGGPNEQFF
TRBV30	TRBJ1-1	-	CAWSIGGGTEAFF
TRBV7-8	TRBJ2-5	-	CASSLGTGLGETQYF
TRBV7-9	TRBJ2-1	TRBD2	CASSLAGGPGQFF
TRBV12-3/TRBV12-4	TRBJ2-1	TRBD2	CASSISGSSNEQFF
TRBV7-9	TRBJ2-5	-	CASSPDLRRQETQYF
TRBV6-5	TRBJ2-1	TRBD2	CASSYFLLAVLYNEQFF
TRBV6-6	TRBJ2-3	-	CASSYSRQSYTDTQYF